Below, one T cell receptor beta chain is given with its context. No antigen is known for it. Base qualities are not provided; no much larger clone lies one nucleotide away. The same CDR3 can be traced to other DNA sequences in this sample. This sample was included in a study of shared clonotypes between healthy human individuals (dated by TCRdb to 2019 to 2021). For the wider study: The cohort included three men and a couple of women between 18 and 49 years of age. For each donor, CD4 naive and CD4 memory were each run on three plates, CD8 naive on two plates, and CD8 memory on one plate. To estimate repertoire size and how much clonotype sharing occurs between individuals, the study deeply sequenced the blood TCR repertoires of 5 or 6 healthy adults. Different laboratories and diverse techniques were used to prepare libraries and sequence TCR repertoires, to increase sequencing depth and limit assay-specific biases. Each donor's leukapheresis produced roughly between roughly 0.85 and 9.5 billion PBMCs.

Healthy HIV-negative adults with no recently reported acute infections or vaccinations were included as donors. Every donor was a Caucasian adult residing in Nashville, Tennessee, USA. CD4+ T cells were enriched through magnetic negative selection, after which naive cells were positively selected on CD45RA and the remaining negative fraction served as the memory subset. Blood was collected by leukapheresis, and PBMCs were isolated by Ficoll-Histopaque density gradient centrifugation and then cryopreserved in liquid nitrogen vapor phase. Analytical flow cytometry was used to check the purity and quantity of each magnetically sorted T cell population. From each sorted fraction, genomic DNA was isolated and quantified by UV absorbance on a Nanodrop 2000c. The cysteine opens and the phenylalanine closes a CDR3 of 13 amino acids. CDR3 DNA is the only sequence kept; it has 39 bases, read in frame from the first base. The germline V gene encodes CDR1 MDHEN and CDR2 SYDVKM. V lost 6 bases and J lost 2 bases, and the count of bases not matched to a germline gene is 1.

Study-wide findings and limitations: Based on pairwise subsampling, the degree of clonotype sharing among donors was expected to be affected by sequencing depth. When several donors were compared, the shared fraction of clonotypes was about 5.4% for naive CD4, more than 3% for naive CD8, 2% to 2.5% for memory CD4, and 0.35% to 0.4% for memory CD8. Naive subsets generally had larger estimated clonotype richness than memory subsets did. Even with the large sequencing depth, rarefaction of the sorted-subset datasets indicated that sequencing was incomplete. Sampling was limited to blood, and TCR repertoires in tissue likely differ from TCR repertoires in blood. Compared with non-shared clonotypes, the clonotypes found in all four sorted-subset donors had higher generation probabilities. The small number of donors limited the genetic and exposure-history diversity represented.

Using the deep immunoSEQ assay, TCR CDR3 regions were amplified from genomic DNA by multiplex PCR. Genomic DNA extracted from each cell subset was distributed evenly over all wells of several immunoSEQ 96-well plates, and each plate served as one replicate. Each replicate PCR for sorted subsets received approximately 200 ng genomic DNA, equal to roughly 29,000 T cell genomes. Purified libraries were quantified with a Qubit 3.0 fluorometer, sized on a Bioanalyzer 2100, and re-quantified with the KAPA Library Quantification kit. A separate single-read 150-cycle Illumina NextSeq 550 flow cell was used to sequence each immunoSEQ 96-well plate. Turning to the authors' computational methods: The immunoSEQ output contained only junctional sequences without quality scores, so filtering could not match that applied to full-length reads. Sequences were annotated with PyIR, a Python wrapper for IgBLAST v1.9, and V/J genes and CDR3 were assigned using IMGT germline references. Reads with weak V/J assignments (E-value above 1e-6), missing CDR3, stop codons, out-of-frame junctions, or ambiguous translated residues were removed. V3J clonotypes were defined by identical inferred V gene, J gene, and CDR3 amino acid sequence. Percentage overlap between repertoires was calculated by dividing the number of shared unique clonotypes by the size of the smaller repertoire. Richness of each repertoire was evaluated using RTK rarefaction, the Chao1 estimator, and Recon v2.1 estimates of unobserved clonotypes. Generation probabilities were computed with OLGA for all TCRbeta clonotypes obtained by the gDNA method from a handful of donors. As stored in TCRdb, this immuneACCESS dataset retains in-frame rearrangements with V and J assigned. A fraction of the clones does not appear; measured against another copy, unresolved V genes explain less than half of the discrepancy, and the remainder lacks a known reason. The V and J calls and clone size come from that table; D and trimming were worked out from the DNA. In this sample the table shows 2 million to 2.5 million clones, around 95% of which occur a single time. Roughly 0.13% of the sample rests with the top ten.

The origin of this receptor is a man aged 18-30 years in good health. The sequence joins TRBV28 to TRBJ2-5, with 9 junctional bases fitting TRBD1. The source material was naive CD4+ T cells sorted from blood. In the paper's terms, the cell subset or site label means: CD45RA+ positively selected. CDR3 reads: CASRDRGQETQYF. The base sequence is TGTGCCAGCAGGGACAGGGGACAAGAGACCCAGTACTTC.